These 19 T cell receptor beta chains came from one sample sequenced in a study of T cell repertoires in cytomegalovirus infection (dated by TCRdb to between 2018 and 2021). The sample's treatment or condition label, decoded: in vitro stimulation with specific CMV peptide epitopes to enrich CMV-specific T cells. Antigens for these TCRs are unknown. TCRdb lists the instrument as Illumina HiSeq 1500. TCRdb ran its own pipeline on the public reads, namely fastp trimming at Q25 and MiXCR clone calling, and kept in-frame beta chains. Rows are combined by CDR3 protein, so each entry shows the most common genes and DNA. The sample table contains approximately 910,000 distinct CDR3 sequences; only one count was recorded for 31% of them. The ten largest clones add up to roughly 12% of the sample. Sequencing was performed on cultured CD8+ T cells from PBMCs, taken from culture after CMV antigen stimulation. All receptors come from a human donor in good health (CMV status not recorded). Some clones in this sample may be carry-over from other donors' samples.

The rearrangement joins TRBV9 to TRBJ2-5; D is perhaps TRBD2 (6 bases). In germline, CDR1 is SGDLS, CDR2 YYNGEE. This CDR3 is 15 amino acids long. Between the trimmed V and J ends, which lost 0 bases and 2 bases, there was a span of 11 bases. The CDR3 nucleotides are TGTGCCAGCAGCGTAGCCCTAGCGCGACAAGAGACCCAGTACTTC. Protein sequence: CASSVALARQETQYF.

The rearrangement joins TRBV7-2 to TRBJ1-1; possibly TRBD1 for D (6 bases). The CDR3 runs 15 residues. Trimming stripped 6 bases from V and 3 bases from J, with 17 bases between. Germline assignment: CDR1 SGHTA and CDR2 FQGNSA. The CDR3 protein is CASRPTGSSYTEAFF. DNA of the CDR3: TGTGCCAGCAGACCTACAGGGTCGTCGTACACTGAAGCTTTCTTT.

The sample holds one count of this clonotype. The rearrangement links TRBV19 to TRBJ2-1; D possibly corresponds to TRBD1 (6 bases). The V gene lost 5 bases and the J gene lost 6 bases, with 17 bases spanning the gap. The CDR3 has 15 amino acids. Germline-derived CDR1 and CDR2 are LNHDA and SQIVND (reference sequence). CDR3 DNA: TGTGCCAGTAGTGGTTCGTCAGGGGCTTGCAATGAGCAGTTCTTC. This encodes CASSGSSGACNEQFF. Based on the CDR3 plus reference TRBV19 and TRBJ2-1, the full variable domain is DGGITQSPKYLFRKEGQNVTLSCEQNLNHDAMYWYRQDPGQGLRLIYYSQIVNDFQKGDIAEGYSVSREKKESFPLTVTSAQKNPTAFYLCASSGSSGACNEQFFGPGTRLTVL.

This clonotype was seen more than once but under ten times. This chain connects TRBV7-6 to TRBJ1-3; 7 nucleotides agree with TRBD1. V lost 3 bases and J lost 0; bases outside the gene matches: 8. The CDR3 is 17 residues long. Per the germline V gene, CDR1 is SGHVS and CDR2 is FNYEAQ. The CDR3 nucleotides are TGTGCCAGCAGCTTGGTAGTGGACAGGAGCTCTGGAAACACCATATATTTT. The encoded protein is CASSLVVDRSSGNTIYF.

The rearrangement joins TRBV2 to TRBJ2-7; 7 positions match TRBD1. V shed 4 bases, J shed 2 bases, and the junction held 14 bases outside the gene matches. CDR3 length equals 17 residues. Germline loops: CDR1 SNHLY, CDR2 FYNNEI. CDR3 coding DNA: TGTGCCAGCAGTGTGCCTCTGGACGGGACAGAGACCTACGAGCAGTACTTC. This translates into CASSVPLDGTETYEQYF.

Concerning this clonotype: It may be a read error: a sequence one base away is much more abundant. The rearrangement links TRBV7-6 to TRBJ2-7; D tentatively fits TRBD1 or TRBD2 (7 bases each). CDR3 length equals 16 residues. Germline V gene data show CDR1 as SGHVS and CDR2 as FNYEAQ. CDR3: CVSQGTQGGRNYEQYF. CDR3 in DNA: TGTGTCAGTCAGGGGACCCAGGGGGGGCGGAACTACGAGCAGTACTTC.

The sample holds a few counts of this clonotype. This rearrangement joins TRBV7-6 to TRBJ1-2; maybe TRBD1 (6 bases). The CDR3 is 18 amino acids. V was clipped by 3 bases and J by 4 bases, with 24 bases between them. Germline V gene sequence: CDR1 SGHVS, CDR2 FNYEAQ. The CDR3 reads CASSFLGPQGGGVYGYTF. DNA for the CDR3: TGTGCCAGCAGCTTCCTAGGACCCCAGGGAGGGGGAGTCTATGGCTACACCTTC.

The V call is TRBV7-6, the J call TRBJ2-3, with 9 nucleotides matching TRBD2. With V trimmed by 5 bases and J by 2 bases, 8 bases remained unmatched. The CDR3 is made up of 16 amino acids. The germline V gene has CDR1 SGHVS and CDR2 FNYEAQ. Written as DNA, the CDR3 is TGTGCCAGCAGCAGTAGCGGGGGTTCTTTCACAGATACGCAGTATTTT. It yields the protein CASSSSGGSFTDTQYF. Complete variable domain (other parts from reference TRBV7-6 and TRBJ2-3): GAGVSQSPRYKVTKRGQDVALRCDPISGHVSLYWYRQALGQGPEFLTYFNYEAQQDKSGLPNDRFSAERPEGSISTLTIQRTEQRDSAMYRCASSSSGGSFTDTQYFGPGTRLTVL.

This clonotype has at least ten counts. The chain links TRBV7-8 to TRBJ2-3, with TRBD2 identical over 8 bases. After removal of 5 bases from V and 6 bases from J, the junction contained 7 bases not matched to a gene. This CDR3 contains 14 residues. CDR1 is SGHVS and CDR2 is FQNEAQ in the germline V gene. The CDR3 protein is CASSPQIAGDTQYF. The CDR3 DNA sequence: TGTGCCAGCAGCCCCCAGATAGCGGGGGATACGCAGTATTTT.

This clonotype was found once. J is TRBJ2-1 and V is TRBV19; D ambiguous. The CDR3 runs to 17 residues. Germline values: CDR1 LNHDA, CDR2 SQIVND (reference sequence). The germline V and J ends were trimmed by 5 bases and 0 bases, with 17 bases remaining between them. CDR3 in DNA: TGTGCCAGTAGTCTAAATTTTCAGACGAGCTCCTACAATGAGCAGTTCTTC. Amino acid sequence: CASSLNFQTSSYNEQFF. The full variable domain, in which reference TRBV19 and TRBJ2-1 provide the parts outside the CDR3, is DGGITQSPKYLFRKEGQNVTLSCEQNLNHDAMYWYRQDPGQGLRLIYYSQIVNDFQKGDIAEGYSVSREKKESFPLTVTSAQKNPTAFYLCASSLNFQTSSYNEQFFGPGTRLTVL.

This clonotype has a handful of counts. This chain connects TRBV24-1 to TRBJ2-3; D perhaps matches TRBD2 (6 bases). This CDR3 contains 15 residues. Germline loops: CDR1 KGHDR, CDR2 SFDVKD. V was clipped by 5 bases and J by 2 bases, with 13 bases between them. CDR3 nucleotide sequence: TGTGCCACCAGTGGGAGGGAGTCGTACACAGATACGCAGTATTTT. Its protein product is CATSGRESYTDTQYF.

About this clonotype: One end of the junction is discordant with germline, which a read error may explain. CDR3 protein: CVSSLRLAGVQETQYF. The CDR3 nucleotides are TGTGTCAGCTCACTACGACTAGCGGGGGTTCAAGAGACCCAGTACTTC. The chain uses TRBV18 and TRBJ2-5, with TRBD2 matching 12 bases. CDR1 is KGHSH and CDR2 is LQKENI in the germline V gene. CDR3 length: 16 residues.

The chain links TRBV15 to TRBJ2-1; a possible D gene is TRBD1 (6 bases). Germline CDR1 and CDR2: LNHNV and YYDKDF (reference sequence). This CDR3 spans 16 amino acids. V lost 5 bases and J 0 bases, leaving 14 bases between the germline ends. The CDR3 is CATSGGTGSSYNEQFF. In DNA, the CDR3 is TGTGCCACCAGCGGAGGAACAGGGAGCTCCTACAATGAGCAGTTCTTC. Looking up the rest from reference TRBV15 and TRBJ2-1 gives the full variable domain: DAMVIQNPRYQVTQFGKPVTLSCSQTLNHNVMYWYQQKSSQAPKLLFHYYDKDFNNEADTPDNFQSRRPNTSFCFLDIRSPGLGDTAMYLCATSGGTGSSYNEQFFGPGTRLTVL.

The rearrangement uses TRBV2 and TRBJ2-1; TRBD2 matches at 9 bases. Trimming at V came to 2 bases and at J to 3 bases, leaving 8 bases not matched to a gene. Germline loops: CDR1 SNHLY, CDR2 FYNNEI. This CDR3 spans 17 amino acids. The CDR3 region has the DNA TGTGCCAGCAGTGAAAGGAGGCTAGCGGGACGCTACAATGAGCAGTTCTTC. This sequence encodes CASSERRLAGRYNEQFF.

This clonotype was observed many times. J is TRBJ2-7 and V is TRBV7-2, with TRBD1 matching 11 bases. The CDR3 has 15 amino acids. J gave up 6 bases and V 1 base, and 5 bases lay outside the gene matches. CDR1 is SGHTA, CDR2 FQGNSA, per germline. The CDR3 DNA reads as TGTGCCAGCAGCTTAGGAGGGACAGGGGGAACCGAGCAGTACGTC. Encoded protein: CASSLGGTGGTEQYV.

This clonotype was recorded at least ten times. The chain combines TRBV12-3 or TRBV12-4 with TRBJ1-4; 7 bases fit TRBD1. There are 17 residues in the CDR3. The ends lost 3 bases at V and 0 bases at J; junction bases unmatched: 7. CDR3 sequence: CASSFWTGKATNEKLFF. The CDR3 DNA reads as TGTGCCAGCAGTTTCTGGACAGGAAAAGCAACTAATGAAAAACTGTTTTTT.

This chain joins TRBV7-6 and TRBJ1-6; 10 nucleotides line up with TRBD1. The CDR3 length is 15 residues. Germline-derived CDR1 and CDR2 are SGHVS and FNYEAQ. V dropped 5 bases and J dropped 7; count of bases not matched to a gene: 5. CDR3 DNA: TGTGCCAGCAGCATGACAGGGGGCTGGAATTCACCCCTCCACTTT. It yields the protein CASSMTGGWNSPLHF.

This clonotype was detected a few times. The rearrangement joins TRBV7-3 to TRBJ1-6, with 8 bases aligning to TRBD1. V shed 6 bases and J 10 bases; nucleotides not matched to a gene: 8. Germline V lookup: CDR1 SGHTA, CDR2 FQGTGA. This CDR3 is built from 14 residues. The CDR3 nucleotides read TGTGCCAGCAGGGGTGGACAGGGTAGGTCACCCCTCCACTTT. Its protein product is CASRGGQGRSPLHF.

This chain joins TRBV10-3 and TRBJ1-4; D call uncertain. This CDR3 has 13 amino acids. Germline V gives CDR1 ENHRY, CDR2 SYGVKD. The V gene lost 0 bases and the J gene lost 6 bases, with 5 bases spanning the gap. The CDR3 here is CAISESEYEKLFF. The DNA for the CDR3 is TGTGCCATCAGTGAGTCAGAGTATGAAAAACTGTTTTTT.